This TCR beta chain comes out of a study of glioma-infiltrating T cells. Overall study results and limits: Tissue-blood divergence was below expectation in non-neoplastic patients, above in gliomas. CDR3 overlap between tissue and blood was very small.

In this sample, this clonotype turned up many times. Antigen specificity is unknown. The germline gives CDR1 SGHTA, CDR2 FQGTGA. V lost 5 bases and J lost 8, with 16 bases in between. The CDR3 covers 14 residues. Using RNA template, CDR3s of TCR alpha and beta were amplified with iRepertoire arm-PCR. One-step reverse transcription and amplification started from approximately 100-400 ng of tissue mRNA or PBMC total RNA. MiXCR was run by TCRdb on the multiplex PCR reads, yielding one entry per CDR3 protein. The sample consists of about 93,000 distinct CDR3 sequences, approximately 42% of them appearing once.

The J gene is TRBJ2-1, the V gene TRBV7-3, with D tentatively TRBD2 (7 bases). This receptor was obtained from a human donor with low-grade glioma or glioblastoma, undergoing nonglioma brain surgery, or in good health (not recorded which). Sequencing was carried out using glioma tissue, nonneoplastic brain tissue, or PBMCs (not recorded which). This CDR3 is CASSVQGRGDEQFF. In DNA, the CDR3 is TGTGCCAGCAGCGTACAGGGACGGGGGGATGAGCAGTTCTTC.